This T cell receptor beta chain was retrieved from a study of blood T cell repertoires in COVID-19. Across the study: The United States, Italy and Spain provided the acute and convalescent COVID-19 samples.

The CDR3 sequence is 16 residues long. CDR1 and CDR2 (germline): MDHEN, SYDVKM. With 5 bases clipped from V and 5 bases from J, the junction kept 7 bases outside the gene matches. Followed longitudinally, the Seattle patients had been enrolled during active infection. The repertoire was sequenced with immunoSEQ multiplex PCR; TCRdb's copy has only in-frame clones and lacks some. Of almost 25,000 clones listed, about 81% are singletons. The TCR sequence derives from a woman in her seventies with COVID-19, enrolled during active disease. The V call is TRBV28, the J call TRBJ1-6; 9 bases fit TRBD1. The sample taken for sequencing was peripheral blood. In DNA, the CDR3 is TGTGCCAGCAGTCGGGACAGGGCCCCCCATAATTCACCCCTCCACTTT. This sequence encodes CASSRDRAPHNSPLHF.